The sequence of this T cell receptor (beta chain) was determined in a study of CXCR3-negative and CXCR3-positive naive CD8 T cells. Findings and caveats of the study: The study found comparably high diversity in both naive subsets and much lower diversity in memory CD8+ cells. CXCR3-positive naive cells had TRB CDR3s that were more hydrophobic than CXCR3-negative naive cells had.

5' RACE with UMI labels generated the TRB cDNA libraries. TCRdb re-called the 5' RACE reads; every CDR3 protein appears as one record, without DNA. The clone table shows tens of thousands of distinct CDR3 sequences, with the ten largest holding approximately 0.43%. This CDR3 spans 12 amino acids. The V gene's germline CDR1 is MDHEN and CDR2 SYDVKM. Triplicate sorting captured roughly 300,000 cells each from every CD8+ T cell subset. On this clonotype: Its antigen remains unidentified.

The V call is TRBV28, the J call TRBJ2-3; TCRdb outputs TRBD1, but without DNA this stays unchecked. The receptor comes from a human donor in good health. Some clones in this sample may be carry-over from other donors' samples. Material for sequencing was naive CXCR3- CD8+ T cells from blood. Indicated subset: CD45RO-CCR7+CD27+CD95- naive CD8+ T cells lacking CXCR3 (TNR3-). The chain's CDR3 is CASSLTGTGEYF.